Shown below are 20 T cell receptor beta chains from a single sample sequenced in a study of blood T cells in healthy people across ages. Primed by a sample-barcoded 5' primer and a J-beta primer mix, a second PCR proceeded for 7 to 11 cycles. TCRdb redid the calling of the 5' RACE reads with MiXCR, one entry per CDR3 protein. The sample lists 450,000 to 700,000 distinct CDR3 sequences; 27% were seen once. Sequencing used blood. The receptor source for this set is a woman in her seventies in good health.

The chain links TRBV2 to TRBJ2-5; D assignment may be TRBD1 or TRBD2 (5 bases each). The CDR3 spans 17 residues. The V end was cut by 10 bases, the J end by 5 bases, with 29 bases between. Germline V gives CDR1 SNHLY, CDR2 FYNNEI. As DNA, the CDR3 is TGTGCCATCAAGGGGATGGTCGGGGTCATCCTCGAGGAGACCCAGTACTTC. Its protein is CAIKGMVGVILEETQYF. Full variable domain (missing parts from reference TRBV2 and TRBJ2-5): EPEVTQTPSHQVTQMGQEVILRCVPISNHLYFYWYRQILGQKVEFLVSFYNNEISEKSEIFDDQFSVERPDGSNFTLKIRSTKLEDSAMYFCAIKGMVGVILEETQYFGPGTRLLVL.

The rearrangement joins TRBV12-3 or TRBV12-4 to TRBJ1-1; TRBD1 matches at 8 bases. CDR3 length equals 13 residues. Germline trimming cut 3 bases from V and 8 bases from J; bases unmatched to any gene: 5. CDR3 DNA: TGTGCCAGCAGTTTTACAGGGGGGCTCGAAGCTTTCTTT. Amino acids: CASSFTGGLEAFF.

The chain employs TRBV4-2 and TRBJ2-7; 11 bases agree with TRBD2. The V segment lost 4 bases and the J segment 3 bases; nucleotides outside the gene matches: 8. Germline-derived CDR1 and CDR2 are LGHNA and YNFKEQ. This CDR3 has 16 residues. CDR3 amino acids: CASSLGATSGDYEQYF. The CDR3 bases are TGTGCCAGCAGCCTGGGGGCGACTAGCGGGGACTACGAGCAGTACTTC.

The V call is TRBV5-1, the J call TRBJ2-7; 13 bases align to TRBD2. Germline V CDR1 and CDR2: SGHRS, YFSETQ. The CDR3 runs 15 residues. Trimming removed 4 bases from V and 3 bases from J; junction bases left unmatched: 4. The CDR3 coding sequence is TGCGCCAGCAGCCCCGGACTAGCGGGAGTCTACGAGCAGTACTTC. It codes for CASSPGLAGVYEQYF.

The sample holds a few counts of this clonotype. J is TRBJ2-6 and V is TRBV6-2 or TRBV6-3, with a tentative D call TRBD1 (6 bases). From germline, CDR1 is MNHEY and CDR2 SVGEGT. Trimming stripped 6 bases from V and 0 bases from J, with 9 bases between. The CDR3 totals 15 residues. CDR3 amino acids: CASRPQGSGANVLTF. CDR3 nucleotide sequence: TGTGCCAGCAGACCACAGGGCTCTGGGGCCAACGTCCTGACTTTC.

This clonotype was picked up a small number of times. CDR3 DNA: TGTGCCAGCTCACCACCTGGACGGCCAGATACGCAGTATTTT. The encoded protein is CASSPPGRPDTQYF. The chain is built from TRBV18 and TRBJ2-3; unclear D gene. V was trimmed by 0 bases and J by 4 bases, leaving 8 bases between them. Germline CDR1 KGHSH, CDR2 LQKENI. CDR3 size: 14 residues.

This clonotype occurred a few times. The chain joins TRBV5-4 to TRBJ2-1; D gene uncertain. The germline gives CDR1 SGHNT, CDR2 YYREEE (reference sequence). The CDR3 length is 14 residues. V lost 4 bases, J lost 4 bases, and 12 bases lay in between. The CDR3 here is CASSLKTQYNEQFF. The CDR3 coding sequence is TGTGCCAGCAGCCTAAAGACCCAATACAATGAGCAGTTCTTC.

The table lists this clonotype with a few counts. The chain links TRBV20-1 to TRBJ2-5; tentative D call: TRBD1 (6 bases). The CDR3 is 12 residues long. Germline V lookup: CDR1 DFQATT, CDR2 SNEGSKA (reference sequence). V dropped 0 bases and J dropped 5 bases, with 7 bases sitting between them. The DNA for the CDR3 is TGCAGTGCTAGAGACGACAGGGAGACCCAGTACTTC. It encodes CSARDDRETQYF.

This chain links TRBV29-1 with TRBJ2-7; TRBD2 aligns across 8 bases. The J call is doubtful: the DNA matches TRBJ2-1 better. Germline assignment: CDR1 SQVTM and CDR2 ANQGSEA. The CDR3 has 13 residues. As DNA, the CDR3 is TGCAGCGTTGGGTCGGGGGGGAAAAATGAGCAGTTCTTC. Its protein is CSVGSGGKNEQFF.

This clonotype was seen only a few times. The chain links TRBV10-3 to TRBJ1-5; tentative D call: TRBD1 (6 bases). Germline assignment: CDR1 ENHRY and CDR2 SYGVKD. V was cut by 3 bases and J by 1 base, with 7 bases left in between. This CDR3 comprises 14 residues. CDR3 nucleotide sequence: TGTGCCATCAGTGATGGGGGCAGCAATCAGCCCCAGCATTTT. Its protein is CAISDGGSNQPQHF.

CDR3 amino acids: CASSQNGGYSYNEQFF. Here the CDR3 DNA reads TGCGCCAGCAGCCAAAATGGAGGGTACTCCTACAATGAGCAGTTCTTC. V is TRBV4-3 and J is TRBJ2-1; possible D gene TRBD2, 6 bases. CDR1 is LGHNA and CDR2 is YSLEER in the germline V gene. The CDR3 spans 16 residues. With 2 bases removed from V and 0 bases from J, the gap between germline ends came to 11 bases.

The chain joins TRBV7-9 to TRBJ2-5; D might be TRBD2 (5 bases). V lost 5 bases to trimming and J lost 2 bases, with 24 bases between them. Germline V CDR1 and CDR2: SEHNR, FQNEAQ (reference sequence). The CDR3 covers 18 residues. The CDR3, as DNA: TGTGCCAGCAGCACCCCAAGAGGGCTTACACAGTATCAAGAGACCCAGTACTTC. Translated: CASSTPRGLTQYQETQYF. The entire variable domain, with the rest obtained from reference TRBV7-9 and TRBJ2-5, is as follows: DTGVSQNPRHKITKRGQNVTFRCDPISEHNRLYWYRQTLGQGPEFLTYFQNEAQLEKSRLLSDRFSAERPKGSFSTLEIQRTEQGDSAMYLCASSTPRGLTQYQETQYFGPGTRLLVL.

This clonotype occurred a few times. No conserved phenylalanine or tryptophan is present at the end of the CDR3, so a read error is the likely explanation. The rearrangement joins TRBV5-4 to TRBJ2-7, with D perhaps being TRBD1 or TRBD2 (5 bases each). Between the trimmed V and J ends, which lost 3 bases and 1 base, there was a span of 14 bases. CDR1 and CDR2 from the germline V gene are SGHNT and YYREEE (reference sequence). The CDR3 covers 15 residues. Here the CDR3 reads CASSSRRELSYEQYL. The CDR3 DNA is TGTGCCAGCAGCTCTCGCAGGGAGCTTTCCTACGAGCAGTACCTC.

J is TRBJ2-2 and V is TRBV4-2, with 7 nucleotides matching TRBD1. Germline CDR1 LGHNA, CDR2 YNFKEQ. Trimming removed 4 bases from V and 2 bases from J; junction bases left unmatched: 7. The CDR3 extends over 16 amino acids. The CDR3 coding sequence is TGTGCCAGCAGCCCAGGACAGGCCCCCAACACCGGGGAGCTGTTTTTT. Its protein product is CASSPGQAPNTGELFF.

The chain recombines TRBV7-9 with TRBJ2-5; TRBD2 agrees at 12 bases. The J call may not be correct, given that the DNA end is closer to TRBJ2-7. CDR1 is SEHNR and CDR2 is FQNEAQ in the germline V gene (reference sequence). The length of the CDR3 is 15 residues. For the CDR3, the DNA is TGTGCCAGCAGCTCACTACTAGCGGGGGGTCCCGAGCAGTACTTC. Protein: CASSSLLAGGPEQYF.

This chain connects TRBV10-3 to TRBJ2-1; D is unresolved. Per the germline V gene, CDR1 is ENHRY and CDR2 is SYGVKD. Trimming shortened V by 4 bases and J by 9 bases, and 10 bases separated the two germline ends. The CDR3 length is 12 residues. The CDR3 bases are TGTGCCATCAGTGCTGAGATCGGTGAGCAGTTCTTC. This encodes CAISAEIGEQFF.

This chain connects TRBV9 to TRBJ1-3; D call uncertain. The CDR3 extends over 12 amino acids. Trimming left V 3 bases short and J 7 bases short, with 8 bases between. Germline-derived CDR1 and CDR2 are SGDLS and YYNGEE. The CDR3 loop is CASSDGVNTIYF. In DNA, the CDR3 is TGTGCCAGCAGCGACGGGGTGAACACCATATATTTT.

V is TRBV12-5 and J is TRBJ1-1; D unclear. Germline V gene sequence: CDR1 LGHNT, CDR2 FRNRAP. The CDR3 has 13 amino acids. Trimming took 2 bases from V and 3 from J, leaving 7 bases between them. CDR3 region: CASGLREYTEAFF. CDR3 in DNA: TGTGCTAGTGGTTTGCGGGAATACACTGAAGCTTTCTTT.

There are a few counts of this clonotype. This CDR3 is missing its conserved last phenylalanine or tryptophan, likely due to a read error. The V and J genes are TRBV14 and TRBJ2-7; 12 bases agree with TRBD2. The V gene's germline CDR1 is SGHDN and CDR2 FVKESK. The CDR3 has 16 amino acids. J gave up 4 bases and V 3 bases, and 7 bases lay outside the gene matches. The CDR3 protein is CASSHGTSGSFYEQYL. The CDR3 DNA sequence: TGTGCCAGCAGCCATGGGACTAGCGGGTCATTTTACGAGCAGTACCTC.

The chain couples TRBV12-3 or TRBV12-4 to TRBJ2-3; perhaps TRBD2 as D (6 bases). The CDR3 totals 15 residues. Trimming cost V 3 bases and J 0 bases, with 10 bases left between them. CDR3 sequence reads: CASSFHSGSTDTQYF. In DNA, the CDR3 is TGTGCCAGCAGTTTCCACAGCGGGAGCACAGATACGCAGTATTTT.